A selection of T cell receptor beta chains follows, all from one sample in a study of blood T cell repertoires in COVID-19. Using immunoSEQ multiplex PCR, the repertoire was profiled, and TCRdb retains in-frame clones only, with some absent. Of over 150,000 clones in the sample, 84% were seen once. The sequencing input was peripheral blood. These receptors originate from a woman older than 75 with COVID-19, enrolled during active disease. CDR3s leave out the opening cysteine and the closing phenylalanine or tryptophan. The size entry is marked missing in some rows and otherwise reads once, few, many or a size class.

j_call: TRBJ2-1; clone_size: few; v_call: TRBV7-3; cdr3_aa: ASSANSGLEQF
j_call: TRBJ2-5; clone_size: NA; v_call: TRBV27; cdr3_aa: ASSRLAQETQY
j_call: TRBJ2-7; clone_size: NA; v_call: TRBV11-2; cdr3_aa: ASRNRDRTYEQY
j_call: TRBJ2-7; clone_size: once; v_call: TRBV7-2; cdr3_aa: ASSLGSGGAPYEQY
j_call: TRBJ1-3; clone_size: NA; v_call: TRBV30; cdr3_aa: AWGRVPGNTIY
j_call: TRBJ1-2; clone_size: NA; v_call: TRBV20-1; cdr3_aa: SASGYGYT
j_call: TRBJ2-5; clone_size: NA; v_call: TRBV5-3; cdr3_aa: ARSPGVAGYLPETQY
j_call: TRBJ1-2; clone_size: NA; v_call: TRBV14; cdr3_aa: ASSHGQGALLWSYT
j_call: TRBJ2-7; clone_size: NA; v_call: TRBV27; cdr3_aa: ASSLSGRWQGASYEQY
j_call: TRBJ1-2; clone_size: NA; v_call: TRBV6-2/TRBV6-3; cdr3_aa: ASSLQGWANYGYT
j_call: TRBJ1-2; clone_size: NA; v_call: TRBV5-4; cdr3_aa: ASSYPGHSHLA